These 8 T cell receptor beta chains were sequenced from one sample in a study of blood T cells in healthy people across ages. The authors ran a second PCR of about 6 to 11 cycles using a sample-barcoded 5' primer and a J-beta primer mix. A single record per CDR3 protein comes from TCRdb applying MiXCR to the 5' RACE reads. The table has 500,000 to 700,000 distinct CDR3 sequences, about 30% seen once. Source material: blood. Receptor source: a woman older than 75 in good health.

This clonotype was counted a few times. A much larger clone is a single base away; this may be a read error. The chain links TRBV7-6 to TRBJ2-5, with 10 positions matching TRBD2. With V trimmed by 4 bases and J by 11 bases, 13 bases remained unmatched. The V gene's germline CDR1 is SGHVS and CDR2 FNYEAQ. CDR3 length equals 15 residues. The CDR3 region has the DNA TGTGCCAGCAGCTATCTAGCGGGGGCGGGTAATGAGCAGTACTTC. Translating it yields CASSYLAGAGNEQYF.

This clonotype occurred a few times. The CDR3 here is CASSSGRHLTDTQYF. CDR3 nucleotide sequence: TGTGCCAGCTCATCGGGTAGACACCTGACAGATACGCAGTATTTT. The V call is TRBV18, the J call TRBJ2-3; D remains ambiguous. The CDR3 sequence is 15 residues long. From germline, CDR1 is KGHSH and CDR2 LQKENI. Trimming left V 5 bases short and J 3 bases short, with 15 bases between.

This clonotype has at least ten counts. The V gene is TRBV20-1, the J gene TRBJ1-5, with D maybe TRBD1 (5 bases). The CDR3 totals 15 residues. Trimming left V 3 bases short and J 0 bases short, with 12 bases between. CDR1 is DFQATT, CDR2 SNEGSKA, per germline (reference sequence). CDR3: CSARAHRNSNQPQHF. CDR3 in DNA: TGCAGTGCTAGGGCCCACAGGAATAGCAATCAGCCCCAGCATTTT.

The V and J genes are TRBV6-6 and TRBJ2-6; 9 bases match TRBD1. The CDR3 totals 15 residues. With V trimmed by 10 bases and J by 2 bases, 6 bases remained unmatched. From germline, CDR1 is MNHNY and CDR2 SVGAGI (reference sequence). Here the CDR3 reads CATRDRVTGANVLTF. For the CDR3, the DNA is TGTGCCACCCGGGACAGGGTGACTGGGGCCAACGTCCTGACTTTC.

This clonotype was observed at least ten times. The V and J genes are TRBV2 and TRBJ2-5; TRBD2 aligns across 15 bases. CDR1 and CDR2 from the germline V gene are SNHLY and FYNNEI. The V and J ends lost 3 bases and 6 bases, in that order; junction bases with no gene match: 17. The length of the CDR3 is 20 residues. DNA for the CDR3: TGTGCCAGCAGTGACCCTCTCGGGGGACTAGCGGGGGGCTTGACAAAGACCCAGTACTTC. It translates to CASSDPLGGLAGGLTKTQYF. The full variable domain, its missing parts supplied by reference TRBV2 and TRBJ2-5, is EPEVTQTPSHQVTQMGQEVILRCVPISNHLYFYWYRQILGQKVEFLVSFYNNEISEKSEIFDDQFSVERPDGSNFTLKIRSTKLEDSAMYFCASSDPLGGLAGGLTKTQYFGPGTRLLVL.

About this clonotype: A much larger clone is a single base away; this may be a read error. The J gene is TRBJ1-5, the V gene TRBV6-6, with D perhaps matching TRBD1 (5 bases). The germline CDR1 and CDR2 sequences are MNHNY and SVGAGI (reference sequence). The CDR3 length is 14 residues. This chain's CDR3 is CVSSLDRSNQPQHF. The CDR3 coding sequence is TGTGTCAGCAGTCTTGACAGAAGCAATCAGCCCCAGCATTTT.

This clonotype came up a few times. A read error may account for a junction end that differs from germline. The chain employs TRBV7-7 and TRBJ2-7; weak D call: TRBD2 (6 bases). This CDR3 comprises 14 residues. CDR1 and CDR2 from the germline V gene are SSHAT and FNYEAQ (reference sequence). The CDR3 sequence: CASSLSGRQEAQYF. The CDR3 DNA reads TGTGCTAGCAGCTTATCGGGGAGGCAAGAGGCCCAGTACTTC.

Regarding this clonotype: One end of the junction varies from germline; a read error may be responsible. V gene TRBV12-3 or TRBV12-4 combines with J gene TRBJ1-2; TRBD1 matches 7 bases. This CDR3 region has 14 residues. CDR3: CAGSYRGSDYGYTF. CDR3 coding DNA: TGTGCCGGCAGTTACAGGGGAAGCGACTATGGCTACACCTTC.